This T cell receptor (beta chain) is from a study of Graves' ophthalmopathy and Graves' hyperthyroidism. Transcripts of RNA were the source for amplifying TCR beta CDR3 regions. The library came from an HTBI-primed first-round RT-PCR and a second-round multiplex PCR. TCRdb redid the calling of the multiplex PCR reads with MiXCR, one entry per CDR3 protein. The table has roughly 60,000 distinct CDR3 sequences, more than 40% seen once. Germline CDR1 and CDR2: KGHDR and SFDVKD. With V trimmed by 4 bases and J by 9 bases, 12 bases remained unmatched. The CDR3 is 16 residues long. By share of the sample, this clonotype is medium-sized.

The gene calls are TRBV24-1 and TRBJ2-1, with TRBD2 matching over 9 bases. The sequence was collected from an adult woman with Graves' ophthalmopathy. Sample: peripheral blood. CDR3 nucleotides: TGTGCCACCAGTGACTCCTATGGCGGGAGGGCCCGTGAGCAGTTCTTC. Protein product: CATSDSYGGRAREQFF.